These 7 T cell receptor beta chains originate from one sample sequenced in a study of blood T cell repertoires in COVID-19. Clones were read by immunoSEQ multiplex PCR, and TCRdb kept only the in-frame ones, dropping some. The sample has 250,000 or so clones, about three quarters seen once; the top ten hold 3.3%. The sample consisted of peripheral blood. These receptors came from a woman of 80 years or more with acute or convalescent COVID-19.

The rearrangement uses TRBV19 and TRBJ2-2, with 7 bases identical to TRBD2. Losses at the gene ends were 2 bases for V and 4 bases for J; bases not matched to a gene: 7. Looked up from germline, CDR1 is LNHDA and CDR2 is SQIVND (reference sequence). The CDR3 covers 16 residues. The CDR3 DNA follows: TGTGCCAGTAGTATATCGACCCCGGGGGGCACCGGGGAGCTGTTTTTT. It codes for CASSISTPGGTGELFF.

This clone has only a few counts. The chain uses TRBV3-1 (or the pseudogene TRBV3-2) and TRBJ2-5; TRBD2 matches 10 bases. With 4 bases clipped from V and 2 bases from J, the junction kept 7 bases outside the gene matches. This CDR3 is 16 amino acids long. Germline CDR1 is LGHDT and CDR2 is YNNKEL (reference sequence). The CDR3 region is CASSPIVAGGQETQYF. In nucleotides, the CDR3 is TGTGCCAGCAGCCCAATCGTAGCGGGGGGTCAAGAGACCCAGTACTTC.

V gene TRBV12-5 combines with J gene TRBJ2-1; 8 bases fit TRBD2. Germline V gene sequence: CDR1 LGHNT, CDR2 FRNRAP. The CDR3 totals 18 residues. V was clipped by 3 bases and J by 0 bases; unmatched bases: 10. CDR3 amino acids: CASGFQYISGNSYNEQFF. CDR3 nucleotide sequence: TGTGCTAGTGGTTTCCAATATATTAGCGGGAACTCCTACAATGAGCAGTTCTTC.

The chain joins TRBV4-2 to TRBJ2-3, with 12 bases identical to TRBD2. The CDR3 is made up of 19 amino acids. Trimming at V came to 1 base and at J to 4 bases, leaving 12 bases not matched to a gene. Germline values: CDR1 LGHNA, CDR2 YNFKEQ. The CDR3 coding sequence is TGTGCCAGCAGCCAAGTAACGGTGTCGACTAGCGGGAGTCCAGATACGCAGTATTTT. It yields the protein CASSQVTVSTSGSPDTQYF.

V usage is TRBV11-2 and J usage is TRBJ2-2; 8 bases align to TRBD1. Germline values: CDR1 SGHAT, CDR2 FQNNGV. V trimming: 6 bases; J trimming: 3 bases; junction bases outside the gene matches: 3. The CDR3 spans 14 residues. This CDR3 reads CASRDREYTGELFF. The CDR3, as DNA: TGTGCCAGCAGGGACAGGGAATACACCGGGGAGCTGTTTTTT.

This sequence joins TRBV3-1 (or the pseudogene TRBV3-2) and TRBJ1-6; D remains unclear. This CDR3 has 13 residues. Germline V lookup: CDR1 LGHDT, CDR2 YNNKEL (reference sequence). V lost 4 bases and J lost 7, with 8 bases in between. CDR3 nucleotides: TGTGCCAGCAGCCTCAACAGAAATTCACCCCTCCACTTT. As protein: CASSLNRNSPLHF.

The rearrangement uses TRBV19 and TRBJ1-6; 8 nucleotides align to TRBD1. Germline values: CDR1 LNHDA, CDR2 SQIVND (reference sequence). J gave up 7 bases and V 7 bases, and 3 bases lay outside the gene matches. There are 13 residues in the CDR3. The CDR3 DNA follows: TGTGCCAGTAAGGACAGGGCAAATTCACCCCTCCACTTT. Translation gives CASKDRANSPLHF.